This paragraph reports one T cell receptor beta chain. This clonotype occurred a few times. The specificity of this receptor is unknown. Nothing much larger sits one base from this clone, and base qualities are not available. Deletion took 3 bases off V and 8 bases off J, with a span of 19 bases between the germline ends. In the germline V gene, CDR1 corresponds to SGHTA and CDR2 to FQGNSA. From its cysteine to its phenylalanine, the CDR3 spans 15 amino acids. CDR3 DNA is the only sequence kept; it has 45 bases, read in frame from the first base. These data are taken from a study of T cell repertoires in cytomegalovirus infection (dated 2019 in TCRdb). Regarding the study in general: Alongside well-studied HLA-B-restricted epitopes, the peptide stimulations were aimed at recently identified HLA-C-restricted CMV epitopes, whose presentation resists viral immunomodulation. Donor HLA type was relevant to the analysis, as public TCR beta signatures indicated carriage of CMV infection together with the matching HLA type.

This specimen's treatment or condition label, per the study, means: in vitro stimulation with specific CMV peptide epitopes to enrich CMV-specific T cells. Reads for this sample came from an Illumina HiSeq 1500. TCRdb reanalyzed the raw reads on its own, using fastp at Q25 for trimming and MiXCR for clone calling, and kept in-frame beta chains. Rows with a matching CDR3 protein are joined into one entry that keeps the most common DNA and genes. The sample has about 920,000 distinct CDR3 sequences on record, roughly 30% of them singletons. The ten largest clones add up to about an eighth of the sample. General conclusions and limits of the study: The ex vivo response was dominated by HLA-C-restricted CMV-specific TCR beta clonotypes, which also provided the single most frequent clonotype in two of eight donors. In both this cohort and an independent cohort of approximately 350 donors, the cumulative frequency of public TCR beta family members distinguished carriers of CMV infection plus the relevant HLA type.

The sequence derives from a human donor in good health (CMV status not recorded). Some clones in this sample may be carry-over from other donors' samples. This specimen consisted of cultured CD8+ T cells from PBMCs, obtained from culture after CMV antigen stimulation. This sequence uses TRBV7-2 and TRBJ1-2; matching of 6 bases hints at TRBD1 as the D gene. The DNA is as follows: TGTGCCAGCAGCTTGACGACCAGGGATACAGGGGGCTACACCTTC. The translation is CASSLTTRDTGGYTF.